This entry describes one TCR beta chain. In Seattle, patients joined the study during active infection and were tracked longitudinally. This sample was included in a study of blood T cell repertoires in COVID-19. Across the study: Some COVID-19 samples were acute and others convalescent; all came from the United States, Italy and Spain. T cells, B-cell-depleted T cells, or PBMCs provided the cDNA or gDNA that served as material.

In the authors' workflow: Quantification of nucleated cells was approximated via reference gene primer amplification. Profiling relied on immunoSEQ multiplex PCR, and the TCRdb table lists in-frame clones only, not all of them. The V and J calls and clone size come from that table; D and trimming were worked out from the DNA. The sample carries 300,000 to 350,000 clones, roughly 90% recorded once. The specimen sequenced was peripheral blood. The source of this sequence is a woman in her twenties or thirties with COVID-19, enrolled during active disease.

The CDR3 here is CASSLSYSNQPQHF. CDR3 nucleotides: TGTGCCAGCAGCTTGTCCTATAGCAATCAGCCCCAGCATTTT. The V call is TRBV5-8, the J call TRBJ1-5, with D uncertain. Germline lookup yields CDR1 SGHTS and CDR2 YDEGEE. V was cut by 1 base and J by 0 bases, with 5 bases left in between. There are 14 residues in the CDR3.